This TCR beta chain was observed in a study of cytomegalovirus exposure and HLA in healthy donors. Study observations and caveats: It has been reported that TCR beta sequences accurately predicted the HLA-A and HLA-B alleles of most subjects. V- and J-gene trimming of TCR beta was linked (in a later analysis) to a missense DCLRE1C variant. Later, TCR association rates were found to vary by HLA locus, highest for DRB1 and lowest for HLA-C.

On this clone: Its matching antigen is unknown.

PCR used 60 Vbeta primers and 13 Jbeta primers. Profiling relied on immunoSEQ multiplex PCR, and the TCRdb table lists in-frame clones only, not all of them. The sample shows about 65,000 clones, about four fifths of them seen only once. Unmatched junction bases numbered 10, after V lost 2 bases and J lost 2 bases. This CDR3 comprises 18 residues. Germline loops: CDR1 LGHNA, CDR2 YSLEER. The clonotype was recovered from a woman between 25 and 40 years old in good health and CMV-seronegative. The chain employs TRBV4-3 and TRBJ2-3; 10 bases match TRBD1. The source material was PBMCs. The CDR3 loop is CASSQQPQTGGNTDTQYF. The DNA of the CDR3 is TGCGCCAGCAGCCAACAACCCCAGACAGGGGGCAACACAGATACGCAGTATTTT.